This TCR beta chain was obtained from a study of T cell clonotyping in hematopoietic cell transplantation. Study in general: Cytoreduction preceded collection of pretransplant recipient samples.

Study-level results: Cells were unsorted, so CD4 and CD8 contributions were not separated. After transplant, recipient diversity fell while pathologically expanded clonotypes grew through day 180.

The method was immunoSEQ multiplex PCR; TCRdb's version includes in-frame clones alone and lacks a portion of them. Among approximately 28,000 clones listed, 75% to 85% were seen once. Sample time point: recipient sample about 28 days before transplant, after cytoreduction. Recipients were bled about 28 days pretransplant and at posttransplant days 30, 100, 180. Details on this clone: Its target is unknown.

V shed 4 bases, J shed 3 bases, and the junction held 23 bases outside the gene matches. Germline values: CDR1 MDHEN, CDR2 SYDVKM. The CDR3 extends over 20 amino acids. This sample comprised peripheral blood mononuclear cells, obtained before stem cell transplant. This receptor was taken from a woman in her sixties with acute myeloid leukemia. Some clones in this sample may be carry-over from other donors' samples. V usage is TRBV28 and J usage is TRBJ1-1; TRBD1 agrees at 7 bases. The CDR3 sequence: CASSWVVRHKPTGNHTEAFF. The CDR3 bases are TGTGCCAGCAGTTGGGTGGTTAGACACAAACCGACAGGGAATCACACTGAAGCTTTCTTT.